The 22 T cell receptor beta chains reported below all come from one sample, sequenced in a study of blood T cell repertoires in COVID-19. The repertoire was sequenced with immunoSEQ multiplex PCR; TCRdb's copy has only in-frame clones and lacks some. In the table there are some 260,000 clones, more than 70% of which are singletons. Sequenced material: peripheral blood. These receptor sequences come from a woman in her forties who had recovered from COVID-19.

The chain is built from TRBV6-5 and TRBJ1-2; 12 bases match TRBD1. In germline, CDR1 is MNHEY, CDR2 SVGAGI. The CDR3 runs to 15 residues. V shed 8 bases, J shed 3 bases, and the junction held 7 bases outside the gene matches. The CDR3 loop is CASGRGTGGDYGYTF. CDR3 sequence (DNA): TGTGCCAGCGGGCGCGGGACAGGGGGCGACTATGGCTACACCTTC.

The chain combines TRBV19 with TRBJ2-1; 7 bases match TRBD1. Per the germline V gene, CDR1 is LNHDA and CDR2 is SQIVND (reference sequence). The CDR3 is made up of 14 amino acids. V was pared by 3 bases and J by 5 bases, with 4 bases of the junction left unmatched. This CDR3 reads CASSMGDSHNEQFF. CDR3 bases: TGTGCCAGTAGTATGGGGGACAGTCACAATGAGCAGTTCTTC.

The chain links TRBV27 to TRBJ2-3; 7 nucleotides agree with TRBD2. The V gene end was trimmed by 2 bases and the J gene end by 3 bases; junction bases not matched to a gene: 14. CDR1 is MNHEY and CDR2 is SMNVEV in the germline V gene (reference sequence). The CDR3 totals 18 residues. The CDR3 DNA sequence: TGTGCCAGCAGTTTAAATGGCGTTGGGCTAGCGGTAACAGATACGCAGTATTTT. Translated: CASSLNGVGLAVTDTQYF.

Remarks on this clone: This sample also contains other DNA sequences that code for the same CDR3. The V and J genes are TRBV19 and TRBJ2-7, with 10 positions matching TRBD1. Germline V CDR1 and CDR2: LNHDA, SQIVND (reference sequence). The CDR3 totals 14 residues. V shed 1 base, J shed 4 bases, and the junction held 1 base outside the gene matches. The CDR3, as DNA: TGTGCCAGTAGTATAGGACAGGGGGCTTACGAGCAGTACTTC. Its translation is CASSIGQGAYEQYF. Together with reference TRBV19 and TRBJ2-7, the CDR3 gives the full variable domain: DGGITQSPKYLFRKEGQNVTLSCEQNLNHDAMYWYRQDPGQGLRLIYYSQIVNDFQKGDIAEGYSVSREKKESFPLTVTSAQKNPTAFYLCASSIGQGAYEQYFGPGTRLTVT.

The V call is TRBV6-5, the J call TRBJ2-2; D is unclear. Per germline, CDR1 MNHEY and CDR2 SVGAGI. The CDR3 consists of 14 residues. The V and J ends lost 0 bases and 3 bases respectively, with 5 bases between them. The CDR3 DNA reads as TGTGCCAGCAGTTACTCGCCGGACACCGGGGAGCTGTTTTTT. Translating it yields CASSYSPDTGELFF.

The genes are TRBV4-1 and TRBJ2-3; the D gene is possibly TRBD2 (5 bases). This CDR3 has 16 residues. The germline V gene has CDR1 MGHRA and CDR2 YSYEKL. Trimming removed 0 bases from V and 6 bases from J, with 16 bases in between. This CDR3 is CASSQDHGRRADTQYF. The CDR3 DNA follows: TGCGCCAGCAGCCAAGATCATGGGCGGCGGGCGGATACGCAGTATTTT.

The rearrangement joins TRBV12-5 to TRBJ1-5; TRBD1 agrees at 7 bases. From germline, CDR1 is LGHNT and CDR2 FRNRAP. The CDR3 extends over 15 amino acids. The J segment lost 1 base and the V segment lost 1 base, leaving 1 base of the junction unmatched. The CDR3 here is CASGLGQGSNQPQHF. CDR3 sequence (DNA): TGTGCTAGTGGTTTGGGACAGGGCAGCAATCAGCCCCAGCATTTT.

The V and J genes are TRBV6-1 and TRBJ1-6, with TRBD1 as a possible D gene (6 bases). The germline V gene has CDR1 MNHNS and CDR2 SASEGT. The CDR3 is 16 amino acids. Between the trimmed V and J ends, which lost 4 bases and 0 bases, there was a span of 10 bases. In nucleotides, the CDR3 is TGTGCCAGCAGTGTCACAGGGTTCTCCTATAATTCACCCCTCCACTTT. Protein sequence: CASSVTGFSYNSPLHF.

This chain joins TRBV12-3 or TRBV12-4 and TRBJ2-2, with a possible D match to TRBD1 (5 bases). The V end lost 6 bases, the J end lost 4 bases, and 9 bases lay between the germline ends. The CDR3 runs to 13 residues. CDR3 coding DNA: TGTGCCAGCAGCCAGGGTTCCACCGGGGAGCTGTTTTTT. Protein sequence: CASSQGSTGELFF.

The chain is built from TRBV19 and TRBJ1-2; 11 nucleotides line up with TRBD1. J gave up 4 bases and V 0 bases, and 7 bases lay outside the gene matches. Looked up from germline, CDR1 is LNHDA and CDR2 is SQIVND (reference sequence). The CDR3 has 17 residues. CDR3 amino acids: CASSIDLRTGGIYGYTF. The CDR3, as DNA: TGTGCCAGTAGTATAGATCTACGGACAGGGGGCATCTATGGCTACACCTTC.

The chain links TRBV19 to TRBJ2-7; D might be TRBD1 (6 bases). The CDR3 is 13 residues long. The V gene's germline CDR1 is LNHDA and CDR2 SQIVND (reference sequence). V dropped 4 bases and J dropped 3 bases, with 10 bases sitting between them. Written as DNA, the CDR3 is TGTGCCAGTAGTAGGGTAGGGGGCTACGAGCAGTACTTC. Protein product: CASSRVGGYEQYF.

The gene calls are TRBV28 and TRBJ1-6; 9 bases map to TRBD1. J gave up 7 bases and V 5 bases, and 6 bases lay outside the gene matches. Per the germline V gene, CDR1 is MDHEN and CDR2 is SYDVKM. The CDR3 spans 15 residues. CDR3 region: CASSGGTGRNSPLHF. The CDR3 DNA reads as TGTGCCAGCAGTGGGGGGACAGGGCGAAATTCACCCCTCCACTTT.

The rearrangement links TRBV19 to TRBJ2-7; TRBD2 matches at 9 bases. After removal of 7 bases from V and 2 bases from J, the junction contained 9 bases not matched to a gene. CDR1 LNHDA and CDR2 SQIVND come from the germline V gene (reference sequence). The CDR3 is 15 residues long. CDR3 bases: TGTGCCAGTACGGCGGGAGGGGCGAGGACCTACGAGCAGTACTTC. This sequence encodes CASTAGGARTYEQYF.

The sample holds one count of this clone. This chain connects TRBV4-3 to TRBJ1-3; 7 bases fit TRBD1. The V gene end was trimmed by 5 bases and the J gene end by 3 bases; junction bases not matched to a gene: 7. Germline CDR1 and CDR2: LGHNA and YSLEER. This CDR3 contains 15 residues. CDR3 DNA sequence: TGCGCCAGCAGCAGACAGGGAGTCGGTGGAAACACCATATATTTT. Its translation is CASSRQGVGGNTIYF.

V and J are TRBV6-4 and TRBJ1-2; weak D call: TRBD1 (6 bases). The CDR3 consists of 14 residues. CDR1 and CDR2 (germline): MRHNA, SNTAGT. The ends were cut back, 3 bases at V and 8 bases at J, with 16 bases in the middle. The CDR3 DNA reads TGTGCCAGCAGTGAGATACAGGGCTTCGGGGGCTACACCTTC. Translated: CASSEIQGFGGYTF.

V and J are TRBV7-3 and TRBJ1-2, with D unclear. Trimming took off 5 bases at V and 5 bases at J, with 18 bases between the two ends. Germline CDR1 and CDR2: SGHTA and FQGTGA. The CDR3 extends over 15 amino acids. The DNA of the CDR3 is TGTGCCAGCAGCGGAGGCATGGGAGAGGGTTATGGCTACACCTTC. Translation gives CASSGGMGEGYGYTF.

The V and J genes are TRBV6-5 and TRBJ1-5; D gene ambiguous. This CDR3 is built from 12 residues. V was cut by 11 bases and J by 2 bases, with 10 bases left in between. The germline V gene has CDR1 MNHEY and CDR2 SVGAGI. The CDR3 loop is CASGIGNQPQHF. In DNA, the CDR3 is TGTGCCTCCGGTATTGGCAATCAGCCCCAGCATTTT.

The table lists this clone with a few counts. At the DNA level, this CDR3 is encoded by other sequences in the same sample as well. V gene TRBV5-1 combines with J gene TRBJ2-2; tentatively, D is TRBD1 (5 bases). Germline CDR1 reads SGHRS; CDR2 reads YFSETQ. The germline V and J ends were trimmed by 7 bases and 1 base, with 8 bases remaining between them. The CDR3 is 13 amino acids. CDR3 coding DNA: TGCGCCAGCTCCACAGGGAACACCGGGGAGCTGTTTTTT. Its translation is CASSTGNTGELFF.

J is TRBJ1-2 and V is TRBV21-1; no DNA check was done on the table's D call, TRBD1. TRBV21-1 is a known pseudogene. The CDR3 totals 16 residues. DNA for the CDR3: TGTGCCAGCAGCTTCACCCGGGACAGGGAAAACTATGGCTACACCTTC. Residues: CASSFTRDRENYGYTF.

The J gene is TRBJ1-1, the V gene TRBV4-1, with a tentative D call TRBD1 (6 bases). Germline CDR1 MGHRA, CDR2 YSYEKL. The CDR3 covers 13 residues. The V end lost 4 bases, the J end lost 3 bases, and 9 bases lay between the germline ends. The CDR3 nucleotides read TGCGCCAGCAGCCCCAAGGGGGACACTGAAGCTTTCTTT. Translation gives CASSPKGDTEAFF.

This chain joins TRBV11-2 and TRBJ2-7; 8 nucleotides line up with TRBD1. This CDR3 has 13 residues. CDR1 SGHAT and CDR2 FQNNGV come from the germline V gene. With V trimmed by 3 bases and J by 6 bases, 4 bases remained unmatched. CDR3: CASSLTGVGEQYF. The CDR3 nucleotides are TGTGCCAGCAGCTTGACAGGGGTCGGCGAGCAGTACTTC.

The chain has TRBV2 and TRBJ1-2; 8 bases agree with TRBD1. Germline V gives CDR1 SNHLY, CDR2 FYNNEI. V lost 4 bases, J lost 5 bases, and 15 bases stayed unmatched. The CDR3 is 17 amino acids. CDR3 DNA: TGTGCCAGCAGTGGCCGACAGGGGACAGAAAGTTTGTATGGCTACACCTTC. Its protein is CASSGRQGTESLYGYTF.